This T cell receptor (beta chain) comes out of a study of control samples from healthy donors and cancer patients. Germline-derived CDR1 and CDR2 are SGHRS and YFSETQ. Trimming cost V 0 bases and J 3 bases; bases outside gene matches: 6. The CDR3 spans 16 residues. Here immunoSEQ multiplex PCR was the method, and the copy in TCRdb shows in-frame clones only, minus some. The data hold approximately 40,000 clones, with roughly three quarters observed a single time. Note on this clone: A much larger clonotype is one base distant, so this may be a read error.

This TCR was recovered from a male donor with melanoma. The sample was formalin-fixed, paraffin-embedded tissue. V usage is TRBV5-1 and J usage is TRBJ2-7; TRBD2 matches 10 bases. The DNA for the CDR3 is TGCGCCAGCAGCTTGGCCGGAACTAGCGGGGACTACGAGCAGTACTTC. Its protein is CASSLAGTSGDYEQYF.